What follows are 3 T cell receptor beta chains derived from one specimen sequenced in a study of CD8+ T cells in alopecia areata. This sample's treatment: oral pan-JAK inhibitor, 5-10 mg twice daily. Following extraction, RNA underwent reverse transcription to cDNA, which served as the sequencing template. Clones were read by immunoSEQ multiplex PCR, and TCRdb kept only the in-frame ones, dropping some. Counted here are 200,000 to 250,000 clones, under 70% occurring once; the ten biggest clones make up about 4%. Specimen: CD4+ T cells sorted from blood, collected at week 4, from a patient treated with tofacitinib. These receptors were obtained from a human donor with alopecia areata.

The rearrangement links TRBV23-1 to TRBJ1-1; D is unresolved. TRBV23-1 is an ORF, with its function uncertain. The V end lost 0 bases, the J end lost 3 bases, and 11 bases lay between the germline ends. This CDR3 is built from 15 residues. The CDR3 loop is CASSQSRRLDTEAFF. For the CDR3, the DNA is TGCGCCAGCAGTCAATCTAGGCGGTTGGACACTGAAGCTTTCTTT.

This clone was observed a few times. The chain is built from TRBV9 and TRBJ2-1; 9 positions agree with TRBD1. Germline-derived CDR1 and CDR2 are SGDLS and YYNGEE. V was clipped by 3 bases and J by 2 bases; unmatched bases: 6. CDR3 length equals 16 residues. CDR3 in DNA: TGTGCCAGCAGCGCGGCTGGACAGGGGACCTACAATGAGCAGTTCTTC. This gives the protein CASSAAGQGTYNEQFF.

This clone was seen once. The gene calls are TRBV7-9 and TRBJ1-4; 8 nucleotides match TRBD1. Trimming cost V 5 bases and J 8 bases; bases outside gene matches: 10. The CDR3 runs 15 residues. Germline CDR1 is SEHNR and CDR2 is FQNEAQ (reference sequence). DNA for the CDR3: TGTGCCAGCAGCCGGGGAATACAGGGGGGCGAAAAACTGTTTTTT. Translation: CASSRGIQGGEKLFF. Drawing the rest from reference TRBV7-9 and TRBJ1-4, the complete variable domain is DTGVSQNPRHKITKRGQNVTFRCDPISEHNRLYWYRQTLGQGPEFLTYFQNEAQLEKSRLLSDRFSAERPKGSFSTLEIQRTEQGDSAMYLCASSRGIQGGEKLFFGSGTQLSVL.